The rows below give T cell receptor beta chains drawn from one sample of a study of human T cells and chemical hapten exposure. TCRdb called the RACE reads again in MiXCR, with one record for every CDR3 protein. The sample records some 38,000 distinct CDR3 sequences, about 6.3% being singletons. The sequencing here drew on whole blood, taken in connection with sensitization to the hapten diphenylcyclopropenone (DPC). These receptors originate from a woman in her twenties or thirties with alopecia areata. Some clones in this sample may be carry-over from other donors' samples. The CDR3 runs from the conserved cysteine through the conserved F or W. The D gene is left open where the match is weak. Size is stated as once, few or many counts, or a class when the clone is expanded.

V gene	J gene	D gene	clone size	CDR3 DNA	CDR3 protein
TRBV28	TRBJ2-3	TRBD1	few	TGTGCCAGCAGTCCACTACAGGGGGCGGCTAGCACAGATACGCAGTATTTT	CASSPLQGAASTDTQYF
TRBV20-1	TRBJ2-4	NA	many	TGCAGTGCTACAGCAGTTTTAAACATTCAGTACTTC	CSATAVLNIQYF
TRBV10-3	TRBJ1-5	NA	few	TGTGCCATCAGTGAGTCGGGGGGCTGGCAGCCCCAGCATTTT	CAISESGGWQPQHF
TRBV7-8	TRBJ2-7	NA	many	TGTGCCAGCAGCTTAGCCGGGTACTACGAGCAGTACTTC	CASSLAGYYEQYF
TRBV7-2	TRBJ2-2	TRBD1	many	TGTGCCAGCAGCTTCGGGACAGGTTTATCCGGGGAGCTGTTTTTT	CASSFGTGLSGELFF
TRBV5-1	TRBJ2-7	NA	many	TGCGCCAGCAGCTTGATAGGGGTGACCTCCTACGAGCAGTACTTC	CASSLIGVTSYEQYF
TRBV28	TRBJ1-1	NA	few	TGTGCCAGCAGTTTTACCGGACCGCTGAACACTGAAGCTTTCTTT	CASSFTGPLNTEAFF
TRBV20-1	TRBJ1-5	TRBD1	many	TGCAGTGCAGGGACAGGATATAGCAATCAGCCCCAGCATTTT	CSAGTGYSNQPQHF
TRBV6-2/TRBV6-3	TRBJ2-3	TRBD2	few	TGTGCCAGCAGTTCGGGACTAGCGGGGGGCCGCACAGATACGCAGTATTTT	CASSSGLAGGRTDTQYF
TRBV18	TRBJ1-2	NA	few	TGTGCCAGCTCACCGGACACAAAACGGCATGGCTACACCTTC	CASSPDTKRHGYTF
TRBV25-1	TRBJ1-3	NA	few	TGTGCCAGCAGTCCTCTGTACGTGACCATATATTTT	CASSPLYVTIYF
TRBV13	TRBJ1-4	NA	many	TGTGCCAGCAGTCAAGGACATCAAAAACTGTTTTTT	CASSQGHQKLFF